Below, 13 T cell receptor beta chains from the same sample are listed, as sequenced in a study of CD8 T cells in cerebrospinal fluid in Alzheimer's disease (dated by TCRdb to about 2020). The method was 10x single-cell sequencing. The listed sequencing device is NextSeq 550. TCRdb reprocessed the sequencing reads and holds a single record per CDR3 protein sequence, with no DNA. The table of this sample itemizes over a thousand distinct CDR3 sequences. The ten largest clonotypes hold 9.5% to 12% of the sample. The sample comprised cerebrospinal fluid. Receptors were obtained from a human donor with mild cognitive impairment.

This clonotype is called large based on its frequency. The chain carries TRBV7-8 and TRBJ2-3; TCRdb calls TRBD2, which cannot be checked without DNA. The CDR3 sequence is 16 residues long. The germline V gene encodes CDR1 SGHVS and CDR2 FQNEAQ. CDR3 residues: CASSLGLAGSIDTQYF.

This clonotype is called medium-sized based on its frequency. This chain uses TRBV6-2 or TRBV6-3 with TRBJ1-5; TCRdb names TRBD1, which stays unverified in the absence of DNA. Germline V CDR1 and CDR2: MNHEY, SVGEGT. The CDR3 length is 15 residues. The CDR3 region is CASSYVGGLNQPQHF.

This clonotype is called large based on its frequency. The chain employs TRBV5-1 and TRBJ2-1; TCRdb reports TRBD1, a call that lacks DNA to check it against. The CDR3 sequence is 13 residues long. Germline assignment: CDR1 SGHRS and CDR2 YFSETQ. The CDR3 protein is CASSIGQYNEQFF. Full variable domain (outside the CDR3, taken from reference TRBV5-1 and TRBJ2-1): KAGVTQTPRYLIKTRGQQVTLSCSPISGHRSVSWYQQTPGQGLQFLFEYFSETQRNKGNFPGRFSGRQFSNSRSEMNVSTLELGDSALYLCASSIGQYNEQFFGPGTRLTVL.

This clonotype is classed as medium-sized (0.01 to 0.1%) by frequency. The chain carries TRBV20-1 and TRBJ2-3; TCRdb's assignment of TRBD1 cannot be checked, as there is no DNA. The CDR3 length is 14 residues. Germline values: CDR1 DFQATT, CDR2 SNEGSKA (reference sequence). The CDR3 sequence is CSAGTGRSTDTQYF.

The V and J genes are TRBV6-6 and TRBJ2-5; TCRdb indicates TRBD2, and absent DNA this call remains unverified. Germline CDR1 MNHNY, CDR2 SVGAGI (reference sequence). This CDR3 is 14 amino acids long. CDR3 sequence: CASSYLAVGETQYF.

This clonotype is classed as medium-sized by frequency. This chain joins TRBV27 and TRBJ1-1; TCRdb picks TRBD1, but there is no DNA to check that call. Looked up from germline, CDR1 is MNHEY and CDR2 is SMNVEV (reference sequence). The CDR3 loop spans 11 amino acids. CDR3 amino acids: CASSLGGAAFF.

This clonotype is identified as large from frequency. The V gene is TRBV20-1, the J gene TRBJ1-5; TCRdb indicates TRBD1, and absent DNA this call remains unverified. Looked up from germline, CDR1 is DFQATT and CDR2 is SNEGSKA (reference sequence). The CDR3 is 13 amino acids. CDR3 loop: CSASRGVVQPQHF.

By frequency, this clonotype is large. The chain recombines TRBV7-9 with TRBJ2-1; absent DNA, TCRdb's TRBD1 call cannot be checked. This CDR3 is built from 15 residues. The germline V gene has CDR1 SEHNR and CDR2 FQNEAQ (reference sequence). CDR3 protein: CASNPGTGSYNEQFF.

This clonotype is called medium-sized based on its frequency. The chain couples TRBV3-1 to TRBJ1-2; the TCRdb D gene call, TRBD1, has no DNA to confirm it. The CDR3 runs to 13 residues. The germline CDR1 and CDR2 sequences are LGHDT and YNNKEL (reference sequence). The CDR3 reads CASSQGQGNRYTF.

This clonotype is deemed large (0.1 to 1%) by its frequency. The chain couples TRBV5-1 to TRBJ2-2. This CDR3 comprises 14 residues. CDR1 SGHRS and CDR2 YFSETQ come from the germline V gene. The CDR3 protein is CASSLGQYTGELFF.

Considering frequency, this clonotype is large (0.1 to 1%). This chain links TRBV4-1 with TRBJ1-2. This CDR3 comprises 15 residues. CDR1 is MGHRA and CDR2 is YSYEKL in the germline V gene. Here the CDR3 reads CASSQAITVDWGYTF.

This clonotype is identified as medium-sized from frequency. The V call is TRBV28, the J call TRBJ1-1; without DNA, the TCRdb call of TRBD1 cannot be checked. The CDR3 is 11 amino acids. The germline V gene has CDR1 MDHEN and CDR2 SYDVKM. The CDR3 sequence: CATNRGTEAFF. The variable domain in full, completed from reference TRBV28 and TRBJ1-1, reads DVKVTQSSRYLVKRTGEKVFLECVQDMDHENMFWYRQDPGLGLRLIYFSYDVKMKEKGDIPEGYSVSREKKERFSLILESASTNQTSMYLCATNRGTEAFFGQGTRLTVV.

This clonotype is called large based on its frequency. The chain combines TRBV3-1 with TRBJ1-5. This CDR3 spans 15 amino acids. Germline CDR1 and CDR2: LGHDT and YNNKEL (reference sequence). The chain's CDR3 is CASSPYASPGQPQHF.